This entry lists 29 T cell receptor beta chains sequenced from one sample in a study of blood T cell repertoires in COVID-19. The data were produced by immunoSEQ multiplex PCR, yet TCRdb's version contains in-frame clones alone and is incomplete. The profile covers around 200,000 clones, with 83% appearing a single time and around 2.3% taken by the ten largest. What was sequenced was peripheral blood. The receptors stem from a woman in her forties with active or convalescent COVID-19.

This chain links TRBV10-1 with TRBJ1-4; the D is unclear. The CDR3 runs 14 residues. Germline values: CDR1 WNHNN, CDR2 SYGVQD (reference sequence). Trimming removed 7 bases from V and 0 bases from J, with 9 bases in between. The CDR3 loop reads CASTTQATNEKLFF. The CDR3 DNA is TGCGCCAGCACCACGCAGGCAACTAATGAAAAACTGTTTTTT.

J is TRBJ2-7 and V is TRBV15; 12 bases match TRBD2. Germline V CDR1 and CDR2: LNHNV, YYDKDF (reference sequence). The CDR3 has 20 residues. Trimming removed 1 base from V and 1 base from J; junction bases left unmatched: 14. DNA of the CDR3: TGTGCCACCAGCAGAGTCCTCATCCGGCTAGCGGGAGGGCCGTCCTACGAGCAGTACTTC. This gives the protein CATSRVLIRLAGGPSYEQYF.

This clone was seen many times. The chain employs TRBV29-1 and TRBJ1-5, with D uncertain. Trimming pared 4 bases from V and 1 base from J, leaving 5 bases between. The CDR3 runs 12 residues. Per germline, CDR1 SQVTM and CDR2 ANQGSEA. The CDR3 region has the DNA TGCAGCGTTGGGCAGAGCAATCAGCCCCAGCATTTT. Translated: CSVGQSNQPQHF.

In this sample, this clone turned up a few times. V gene TRBV2 combines with J gene TRBJ2-5; 10 bases fit TRBD2. The CDR3 spans 18 residues. The germline CDR1 and CDR2 sequences are SNHLY and FYNNEI. J gave up 4 bases and V 1 base, and 12 bases lay outside the gene matches. This chain's CDR3 is CASSEGTSGMVDLETQYF. In DNA form, the CDR3 reads TGTGCCAGCAGTGAAGGGACTAGCGGAATGGTGGACTTAGAGACCCAGTACTTC.

The CDR3 DNA follows: TGTGCCAGCAGCCGGGATCGCCCGAATAATTCACCCCTCCACTTT. This gives the protein CASSRDRPNNSPLHF. The chain couples TRBV7-6 to TRBJ1-6; D uncertain. Germline V CDR1 and CDR2: SGHVS, FNYEAQ. The CDR3 runs to 15 residues. Trimming pared 5 bases from V and 5 bases from J, leaving 13 bases between.

The V gene is TRBV4-1, the J gene TRBJ1-5; 7 nucleotides align to TRBD1. The J segment lost 5 bases and the V segment lost 4 bases, leaving 8 bases of the junction unmatched. The germline V gene has CDR1 MGHRA and CDR2 YSYEKL. The CDR3 is made up of 15 amino acids. CDR3 sequence: CASSPLGRGDQPQHF. The DNA of the CDR3 is TGCGCCAGCAGCCCCCTCGGCAGGGGGGATCAGCCCCAGCATTTT.

This chain links TRBV30 with TRBJ2-3; 11 bases are a match to TRBD1. The CDR3 loop spans 12 amino acids. The V gene end was trimmed by 5 bases and the J gene end by 6 bases; junction bases not matched to a gene: 1. Germline CDR1 is GTSNPN and CDR2 is SVGIG (reference sequence). The CDR3: CAWGTGGDTQYF. The CDR3 nucleotides read TGTGCCTGGGGGACAGGGGGGGATACGCAGTATTTT.

V usage is TRBV11-2 and J usage is TRBJ2-1, with a tentative D call TRBD2 (6 bases). Germline lookup yields CDR1 SGHAT and CDR2 FQNNGV. V dropped 4 bases and J dropped 4 bases, with 11 bases sitting between them. The CDR3 is 14 amino acids. As DNA, the CDR3 is TGTGCCAGCAGCTCCCCCCGGGGGTACAATGAGCAGTTCTTC. Residues: CASSSPRGYNEQFF. Together with reference TRBV11-2 and TRBJ2-1, the CDR3 gives the full variable domain: EAGVAQSPRYKIIEKRQSVAFWCNPISGHATLYWYQQILGQGPKLLIQFQNNGVVDDSQLPKDRFSAERLKGVDSTLKIQPAKLEDSAVYLCASSSPRGYNEQFFGPGTRLTVL.

The J gene is TRBJ2-3, the V gene TRBV24-1; a possible D gene is TRBD1 (5 bases). V was clipped by 2 bases and J by 0 bases, with 14 bases between them. The CDR3 extends over 17 amino acids. Germline assignment: CDR1 KGHDR and CDR2 SFDVKD. In DNA form, the CDR3 reads TGTGCCACCAGTGATTCCTTCAGGGTTGAAAGCACAGATACGCAGTATTTT. This codes for CATSDSFRVESTDTQYF.

V and J are TRBV5-4 and TRBJ1-6; possible D gene TRBD1, 5 bases. Trimming cost V 0 bases and J 6 bases, with 10 bases left between them. The CDR3 has 15 residues. Per the germline V gene, CDR1 is SGHNT and CDR2 is YYREEE (reference sequence). CDR3 region: CASSLEGSFNSPLHF. CDR3 sequence (DNA): TGTGCCAGCAGCTTGGAGGGGTCGTTTAATTCACCCCTCCACTTT. The full variable domain, its missing parts supplied by reference TRBV5-4 and TRBJ1-6, is ETGVTQSPTHLIKTRGQQVTLRCSSQSGHNTVSWYQQALGQGPQFIFQYYREEENGRGNFPPRFSGLQFPNYSSELNVNALELDDSALYLCASSLEGSFNSPLHFGNGTRLTVT.

V is TRBV10-1 and J is TRBJ1-1; D unclear. The CDR3 contains 21 residues. Trimming left V 0 bases short and J 0 bases short, with 26 bases between. Germline CDR1 reads WNHNN; CDR2 reads SYGVQD (reference sequence). The CDR3 nucleotides read TGCGCCAGCAGTGAGTCGATTGTGTTTGGTTGGGAAGAGGGTATGAACACTGAAGCTTTCTTT. Translating it yields CASSESIVFGWEEGMNTEAFF.

The gene calls are TRBV19 and TRBJ1-4, with D possibly TRBD1 on 5 matching bases. Germline V gene sequence: CDR1 LNHDA, CDR2 SQIVND (reference sequence). Trimming cost V 5 bases and J 8 bases, with 15 bases left between them. The CDR3 length is 14 residues. The CDR3 here is CASSPWASGEKLFF. The DNA of the CDR3 is TGTGCCAGTAGTCCGTGGGCATCAGGGGAAAAACTGTTTTTT.

This rearrangement joins TRBV6-6 to TRBJ1-6; tentatively, D is TRBD1 (6 bases). Germline values: CDR1 MNHNY, CDR2 SVGAGI (reference sequence). This CDR3 has 16 residues. Trimming left V 8 bases short and J 5 bases short, with 19 bases between. The chain's CDR3 is CASQLRGSWDNSPLHF. The CDR3 nucleotides are TGTGCCAGCCAACTCAGGGGATCTTGGGATAATTCACCCCTCCACTTT.

J is TRBJ2-2 and V is TRBV28; 7 bases align to TRBD1. The length of the CDR3 is 15 residues. CDR1 and CDR2 from the germline V gene are MDHEN and SYDVKM. The V and J ends lost 8 bases and 1 base, in that order; junction bases with no gene match: 7. The CDR3 DNA sequence: TGTGCCAGCTACTCGACAGGGCGGAACACCGGGGAGCTGTTTTTT. Its protein is CASYSTGRNTGELFF.

The chain couples TRBV6-5 to TRBJ1-1, with a weak D call TRBD1 (6 bases). Trimming stripped 4 bases from V and 0 bases from J, with 9 bases between. The V gene's germline CDR1 is MNHEY and CDR2 SVGAGI. The CDR3 is 14 residues long. CDR3 protein: CASSSRGLNTEAFF. The CDR3 DNA is TGTGCCAGCAGTTCCAGGGGATTGAACACTGAAGCTTTCTTT.

This chain joins TRBV30 and TRBJ1-6; 11 nucleotides line up with TRBD1. V lost 5 bases, J lost 10 bases, and 4 bases stayed unmatched. Germline-derived CDR1 and CDR2 are GTSNPN and SVGIG (reference sequence). This CDR3 region has 13 residues. The CDR3 sequence: CAWGQGAGSPLHF. CDR3 bases: TGTGCCTGGGGACAGGGGGCGGGCTCACCCCTCCACTTT.

This chain uses TRBV7-8 with TRBJ2-7, with D possibly matching TRBD2 (6 bases). This CDR3 is 13 amino acids long. Germline V gene sequence: CDR1 SGHVS, CDR2 FQNEAQ. With 1 base removed from V and 5 bases from J, the gap between germline ends came to 9 bases. CDR3 amino acids: CASSLVRENEQYF. The CDR3 nucleotides are TGTGCCAGCAGCTTAGTCCGGGAGAACGAGCAGTACTTC.

The chain joins TRBV19 to TRBJ2-7; 7 bases map to TRBD1. Germline loops: CDR1 LNHDA, CDR2 SQIVND (reference sequence). The ends lost 3 bases at V and 6 bases at J; junction bases unmatched: 2. The CDR3 loop spans 12 amino acids. CDR3 sequence reads: CASSITGAEQYF. Written as DNA, the CDR3 is TGTGCCAGTAGTATTACAGGGGCCGAGCAGTACTTC.

The chain combines TRBV28 with TRBJ1-5; maybe TRBD1 (5 bases). The germline V gene encodes CDR1 MDHEN and CDR2 SYDVKM. With 8 bases removed from V and 12 bases from J, the gap between germline ends came to 14 bases. This CDR3 is 11 amino acids long. Here the CDR3 DNA reads TGTGCCAGCCGACTTGGTCAGGGCCAGCATTTT. It translates to CASRLGQGQHF.

The V gene is TRBV4-3, the J gene TRBJ2-2; the match to TRBD1 covers 7 bases. The germline gives CDR1 LGHNA, CDR2 YSLEER. The CDR3 spans 15 residues. Trimming cost V 8 bases and J 2 bases; bases outside gene matches: 8. The CDR3 sequence is CASAPDRVNTGELFF. In DNA, the CDR3 is TGCGCCAGCGCCCCCGACAGGGTTAACACCGGGGAGCTGTTTTTT.

The chain combines TRBV7-9 with TRBJ1-2; 11 bases are shared with TRBD1. The CDR3 has 18 amino acids. Germline trimming cut 1 base from V and 7 bases from J; bases unmatched to any gene: 14. In germline, CDR1 is SEHNR, CDR2 FQNEAQ (reference sequence). CDR3 loop: CASSLGGQGASRGRGYTF. CDR3 bases: TGTGCCAGCAGCTTAGGCGGACAGGGGGCGTCGCGGGGTCGTGGCTACACCTTC.

This sequence joins TRBV18 and TRBJ1-1, with D hard to call. This CDR3 comprises 14 residues. Germline V gene sequence: CDR1 KGHSH, CDR2 LQKENI. V was shortened by 1 base and J by 1 base, with 7 bases between the two germline ends. The chain's CDR3 is CASSPQSGNTEAFF. The DNA for the CDR3 is TGTGCCAGCTCACCACAGTCGGGGAACACTGAAGCTTTCTTT.

The chain has TRBV7-9 and TRBJ2-7; 9 positions agree with TRBD2. With V trimmed by 3 bases and J by 5 bases, 8 bases remained unmatched. The CDR3 totals 15 residues. Germline V CDR1 and CDR2: SEHNR, FQNEAQ (reference sequence). CDR3 region: CASSLYLGLANEQYF. The CDR3 DNA reads TGTGCCAGCAGCTTGTATCTGGGACTAGCCAACGAGCAGTACTTC. The variable domain in full, with the rest retrieved from reference TRBV7-9 and TRBJ2-7, is DTGVSQNPRHKITKRGQNVTFRCDPISEHNRLYWYRQTLGQGPEFLTYFQNEAQLEKSRLLSDRFSAERPKGSFSTLEIQRTEQGDSAMYLCASSLYLGLANEQYFGPGTRLTVT.

The sample holds one count of this clone. V is TRBV6-5 and J is TRBJ1-5; 9 nucleotides align to TRBD1. Germline V gene sequence: CDR1 MNHEY, CDR2 SVGAGI. This CDR3 is 14 amino acids long. Trimming at V came to 6 bases and at J to 9 bases, leaving 9 bases not matched to a gene. In DNA, the CDR3 is TGTGCCAGCAGCCCGGGACAGGGAGCAGGGCCCCAGCATTTT. Translated, it gives CASSPGQGAGPQHF.

The rearrangement joins TRBV11-2 to TRBJ2-1; maybe TRBD2 (6 bases). The CDR3 sequence is 14 residues long. CDR1 and CDR2 from the germline V gene are SGHAT and FQNNGV. With 1 base removed from V and 7 bases from J, the gap between germline ends came to 11 bases. The CDR3: CASSLGGGANEQFF. CDR3 coding DNA: TGTGCCAGCAGCTTAGGCGGAGGGGCAAATGAGCAGTTCTTC. The variable domain in full, with the rest retrieved from reference TRBV11-2 and TRBJ2-1, is EAGVAQSPRYKIIEKRQSVAFWCNPISGHATLYWYQQILGQGPKLLIQFQNNGVVDDSQLPKDRFSAERLKGVDSTLKIQPAKLEDSAVYLCASSLGGGANEQFFGPGTRLTVL.

This chain uses TRBV3-1 (or the pseudogene TRBV3-2) with TRBJ2-5; 8 bases line up with TRBD2. V was pared by 0 bases and J by 5 bases, with 11 bases of the junction left unmatched. The CDR3 extends over 17 amino acids. Germline V gene lookup returns CDR1 LGHDT and CDR2 YNNKEL (reference sequence). This CDR3 reads CASSQERFGGRRETQYF. The CDR3 DNA follows: TGTGCCAGCAGCCAAGAAAGGTTCGGCGGGAGGCGGGAGACCCAGTACTTC.

This clone was found a few times. This chain joins TRBV25-1 and TRBJ1-1; D call uncertain. Trimming shortened V by 6 bases and J by 4 bases, and 12 bases separated the two germline ends. Germline V gene sequence: CDR1 MGHDK, CDR2 SYGVNS. This CDR3 is 13 amino acids long. CDR3 in DNA: TGTGCCAGCAGCCATGCGGGATTCACTGAAGCTTTCTTT. Translated, it gives CASSHAGFTEAFF.

The chain employs TRBV6-2 or TRBV6-3 and TRBJ1-1; 7 nucleotides align to TRBD1. Germline assignment: CDR1 MNHEY and CDR2 SVGEGT. The CDR3 is made up of 15 amino acids. V shed 4 bases and J 0 bases; nucleotides not matched to a gene: 5. The CDR3 reads CASSLTGTMNTEAFF. Written as DNA, the CDR3 is TGTGCCAGCAGTTTGACAGGGACGATGAACACTGAAGCTTTCTTT.

Here the CDR3 DNA reads TGTGCCAGTAGCGTACAGAGCTCCTATAATTCACCCCTCCACTTT. It yields the protein CASSVQSSYNSPLHF. The V call is TRBV19, the J call TRBJ1-6; no clear D. The germline V gene encodes CDR1 LNHDA and CDR2 SQIVND (reference sequence). Trimming removed 6 bases from V and 0 bases from J, with 9 bases in between. This CDR3 comprises 15 residues.